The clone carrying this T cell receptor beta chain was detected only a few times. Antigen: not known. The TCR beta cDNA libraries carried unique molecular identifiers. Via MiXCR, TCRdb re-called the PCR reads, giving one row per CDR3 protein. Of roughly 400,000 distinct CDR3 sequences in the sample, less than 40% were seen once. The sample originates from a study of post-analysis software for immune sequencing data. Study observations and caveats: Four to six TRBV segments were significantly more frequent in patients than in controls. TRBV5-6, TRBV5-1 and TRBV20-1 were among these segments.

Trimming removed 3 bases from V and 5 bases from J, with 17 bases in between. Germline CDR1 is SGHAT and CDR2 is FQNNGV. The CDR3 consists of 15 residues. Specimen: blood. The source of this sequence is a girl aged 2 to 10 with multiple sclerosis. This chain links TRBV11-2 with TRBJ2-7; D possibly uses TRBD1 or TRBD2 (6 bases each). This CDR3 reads CASSFGGPPFHEQYF. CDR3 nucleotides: TGTGCCAGCAGCTTTGGGGGGCCGCCGTTCCACGAGCAGTACTTC.